This TCR beta chain was recovered during a study of memory CD4+ T cells and cytomegalovirus serostatus. To note about this clone: The antigen is undetermined.

General study findings and limits: Suggested: most of the CMV-linked TCR signature lies in CD4+ memory cells.

Assay: immunoSEQ multiplex PCR; the TCRdb copy retains only in-frame clones and omits some. The sample has 85,000 to 100,000 clones, about four fifths seen once. Single viable CD3+CD4+CD8-CD45RO+ cells were sorted as the memory CD4+ T cells. Germline lookup yields CDR1 SGHAT and CDR2 FQNNGV. This CDR3 contains 13 residues. Between the trimmed V and J ends, which lost 6 bases and 4 bases, there was a span of 9 bases. This chain uses TRBV11-2 with TRBJ1-4; D is unclear. The source of this sequence is an adult in good health and CMV-seropositive. Material for sequencing was memory CD4+ T cells from blood. CDR3 nucleotides: TGTGCCAGCAGATCATGGCTTAATGAAAAACTGTTTTTT. Encoded protein: CASRSWLNEKLFF.